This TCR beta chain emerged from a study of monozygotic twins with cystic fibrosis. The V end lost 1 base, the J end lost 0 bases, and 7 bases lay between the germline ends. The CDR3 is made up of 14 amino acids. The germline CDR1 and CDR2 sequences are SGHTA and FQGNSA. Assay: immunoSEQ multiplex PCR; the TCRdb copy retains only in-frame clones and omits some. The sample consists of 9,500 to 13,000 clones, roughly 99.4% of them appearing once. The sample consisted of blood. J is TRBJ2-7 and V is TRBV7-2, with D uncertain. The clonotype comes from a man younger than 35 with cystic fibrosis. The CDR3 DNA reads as TGTGCCAGCAGCTTAGGTGGGGTCTCCTACGAGCAGTACTTC. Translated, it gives CASSLGGVSYEQYF.